The present T cell receptor beta chain was sequenced within a study of blood T cells in healthy people across ages (dated by TCRdb to 2014 to 2015). Regarding the study in general: In model experiments, template switching captured about one uniquely barcoded TCR beta cDNA molecule for every two T cells. To track age-related changes in TCR beta repertoire diversity, the study relied on deep sequencing normalized with unique cDNA molecular identifiers. Donors were grouped into four age groups: young (average about 15 years), middle-aged (39), aged (around 60) and long-lived (around 82). Two additional independent replicas of 1 million unique cDNA reads from the same blood draw were analyzed for two donors (one aged 18 to 30 and one aged 80 or older). To avoid experimental bias, donors of different ages were spread randomly across the sequencing lanes.

The paper's findings and limits, for the study overall: Estimates of total diversity based on one million sequenced T cells were considered lower bounds and underestimates. Compared with the aged group, the long-lived group had more naive CD4+ T cells, fewer expanded clones and increased TCR diversity, suggesting age selection. As age increased, observed TCR beta diversity per million T cells dropped in a roughly linear way, and a significant reduction was already evident by age 40. There was a strong correlation between observed TCR beta diversity and the percentage of naive T cells measured by flow cytometry. Because donor CMV infection status was unknown, age-related changes in expanded clonotypes were potentially confounded. Conclusive comparison of naive and antigen-experienced compartments was prevented by the profiling of bulk unsorted PBMCs.

The method behind the library was 5' RACE. The sample was run on an Illumina HiSeq 2500. A second PCR of about 6 to 11 cycles was performed with a sample-barcoded 5' primer and a J-beta primer mix. A unique molecular identifier was introduced onto each TCR beta cDNA molecule by a template-switch 5' adaptor carrying 12 random nucleotides. At least 2.5 million CDR3-containing paired-end reads were obtained from each sample. The Mint cDNA synthesis kit, primed by a TRBC-specific oligonucleotide, was used to synthesize first-strand cDNA from all RNA. Following uracil-DNA glycosylase treatment, a first 18-cycle PCR with universal primers M1SS and BC2_uni_R was performed on all cDNA. The paper's processing steps were these. For normalization, 1 million high-quality reads were randomly selected from each sample, with every read carrying a distinct molecular identifier. Reads with shared molecular identifiers were discarded instead of being binned into consensus sequences. MiTCR, with a Q25 quality threshold and the strictest error-elimination algorithm, was used for CDR3 identification, clonotype clustering and error correction. Lower-bound total TCR beta diversity was estimated with a nonparametric unseen species model using Euler transformation. In TCRdb, the public reads were trimmed at Q25 with fastp and aligned with MiXCR, with productive beta chains retained. Identical CDR3 proteins give one entry, which carries the most common genes and DNA. Here the V and J calls rest on TCRdb's processing, not on the authors' analysis. This sample comprises about 1.4 million distinct CDR3 sequences, 59% of them detected only once. The ten biggest clones cover 5% to 7% of the sample.

Turning to this clonotype: Its antigen is unknown. No much larger clonotype is one base removed from it; base qualities were not supplied.

The CDR3 runs 14 residues from the cysteine to the phenylalanine. Here the CDR3 DNA is all that survives: 42 bases in frame from base 1. Relative to germline, V is 4 bases shorter and J is 5 bases shorter, with 11 bases between their ends. The germline V gene yields LGHNA for CDR1 and YNFKEQ for CDR2. Donors were a few dozen systemically healthy Caucasian individuals from Russia aged about 6 to 100 years. Each donor gave about 10 milliliters of peripheral blood, drawn into EDTA-treated Vacutainer tubes. Ficoll-Paque density-gradient centrifugation was used to isolate PBMCs, with at least 6 million per sample. Trizol reagent was used to extract total RNA from PBMCs, with at least 5.5 micrograms per sample. For every donor, flow cytometry on a PBMC aliquot measured the percentage of naive CD45RAhigh/CD27high T cells.

The chain links TRBV4-2 with TRBJ2-2; no D gene can be assigned with confidence. The sequence was obtained from a man between 18 and 29 years old in good health. The source material was blood. The nucleotide sequence is given as TGTGCCAGCAGCCGAATTTCGGAAACCGGGGAGCTGTTTTTT. This is translated as CASSRISETGELFF.